This T cell receptor (beta chain) appears in the sequencing data of a study of T cell responses to AZD1222 COVID-19 vaccine. Produced via immunoSEQ multiplex PCR; TCRdb's table is partial and in-frame only. Of some 150,000 clones in the sample, more than 75% were seen once. The sequence was collected from an adult who received the AZD1222 COVID-19 vaccine. The source material was peripheral blood, sampled 28 days after the second AZD1222 dose.

The CDR3 spells CASSPDRAHEQYF. CDR3 nucleotide sequence: TGTGCCAGCAGCCCCGACAGGGCCCACGAGCAGTACTTC. This chain connects TRBV11-2 to TRBJ2-7, with 7 bases identical to TRBD1. The CDR3 has 13 amino acids. The germline V gene has CDR1 SGHAT and CDR2 FQNNGV. With 5 bases clipped from V and 5 bases from J, the junction kept 6 bases outside the gene matches.